Detailed here is one T cell receptor beta chain. Its antigen is not identified. In the PCR, 60 Vbeta and 13 Jbeta primers were used. Sequenced by immunoSEQ multiplex PCR; TCRdb stores in-frame clones only, minus some. The table records roughly 80,000 clones, less than 85% of them present only once. These data belong to a study of cytomegalovirus exposure and HLA in healthy donors. The CDR3 has 15 amino acids. Trimming pared 1 base from V and 7 bases from J, leaving 11 bases between. CDR1 is LGHNA, CDR2 YSLEER, per germline. Study-wide findings and caveats: With further analysis later on, most CMV-associated TCR beta chains appeared HLA-restricted. It was only CMV serostatus that was available as immune exposure information.

V usage is TRBV4-3 and J usage is TRBJ1-6; weak D call: TRBD1 (5 bases). Sequencing was carried out using PBMCs. This TCR was recovered from a male donor in good health and CMV-seronegative. For the CDR3, the DNA is TGCGCCAGCAGCCAAGGTGCGGACATGAATTCACCCCTCCACTTT. Encoded protein: CASSQGADMNSPLHF.